These T cell receptor beta chains were read from a single sample in a study of cytomegalovirus exposure and HLA in healthy donors. The data were produced by immunoSEQ multiplex PCR, yet TCRdb's version contains in-frame clones alone and is incomplete. The data hold about 140,000 clones, with about three quarters observed a single time. Specimen: PBMCs. Receptors were obtained from a man in his forties in good health and CMV-seropositive. CDR3s include the opening cysteine and the closing phenylalanine or tryptophan. Fields, in order: V gene, J gene, D gene, clone size, CDR3 DNA, CDR3 protein. D genes are given only for firm matches. Size is stated for part of the rows, as once, few or many counts, or as a class when the clone is expanded.

>TRBV7-6|TRBJ2-5|NA|NA
TGTGCCAGCAGCTTAGTTTTAGGGGTAGAGACCCAGTACTTC
CASSLVLGVETQYF
>TRBV28|TRBJ1-5|NA|NA
TGTGCCAGCAGTAAAGCCACCGGGACATTTCACCATTCCCAGCATTTT
CASSKATGTFHHSQHF
>TRBV19|TRBJ2-7|NA|NA
TGTGCCAGTAGTATGAAACGGCTCGGGGGTGGCGAGCAGTACTTC
CASSMKRLGGGEQYF
>TRBV28|TRBJ1-5|TRBD1|NA
TGTGCCAGCAGTTTAGGGACAGGGGATCAGCCCCAGCATTTT
CASSLGTGDQPQHF
>TRBV19|TRBJ1-5|NA|NA
TGTGCCAGTACGACGACCACAGGGAACAATCAGCCCCAGCATTTT
CASTTTTGNNQPQHF
>TRBV6-6|TRBJ1-2|TRBD1|NA
TGTGCCAGCAGTAGGGACAGGGAGGGCGGTTGGGGCTACACCTTC
CASSRDREGGWGYTF
>TRBV5-1|TRBJ2-5|NA|NA
TGCGCCAGCAGCTCGGGGGCCGCCGGGGGGGAGACCCAGTACTTC
CASSSGAAGGETQYF
>TRBV12-5|TRBJ2-1|NA|NA
TGTGCTAGTGGTTTGGTAGTCGGCGGTTACAATGAGCAGTTCTTC
CASGLVVGGYNEQFF
>TRBV19|TRBJ2-3|TRBD1|NA
TGTGCCAGTAGTGGACTCGGACAGGTCCTCCGCGAACGGGATACGCAGTATTTT
CASSGLGQVLRERDTQYF
>TRBV7-9|TRBJ2-1|TRBD1|NA
TGTGCCAGCAGCTTAGAGGGACAGGGGACAGACAATGAGCAGTTCTTC
CASSLEGQGTDNEQFF
>TRBV7-2|TRBJ1-6|NA|NA
TGTGCCAGCAGCTTAGGGATTCCTAGTTATTCACCCCTCCACTTT
CASSLGIPSYSPLHF
>TRBV6-1|TRBJ2-6|NA|NA
TGTGCCAGCAGGGAGGGAGGCTCTGGGGCCAACGTCCTGACTTTC
CASREGGSGANVLTF
>TRBV10-1|TRBJ2-3|TRBD2|NA
TGCGCCCTTCCCCCCAAGCGGGAGGCCACAGATACGCAGTATTTT
CALPPKREATDTQYF
>TRBV10-3|TRBJ2-7|TRBD1|once
TGTGCCATCGGGACAGGGACCTACGAGCAGTACTTC
CAIGTGTYEQYF
>TRBV6-5|TRBJ2-5|NA|once
TGTGCCAGCAGGCAACTGGAGACCCAGTACTTC
CASRQLETQYF
>TRBV5-4|TRBJ1-1|NA|NA
TGTGCCAGCAGCTTGGGAGGGGGATGGATCATGAACACTGAAGCTTTCTTT
CASSLGGGWIMNTEAFF
>TRBV19|TRBJ1-1|TRBD1|NA
TGTGCCAGTAGGGGACAGGGGAACACTGAAGCTTTCTTT
CASRGQGNTEAFF
>TRBV13|TRBJ2-3|NA|NA
TGTGCCAGCAGCTTAAGGGCGGGGCGCACAGATACGCAGTATTTT
CASSLRAGRTDTQYF
>TRBV6-5|TRBJ1-6|NA|NA
TGTGCCAGCAGTTACGGTATAGGGAGGCCCCTCCACTTT
CASSYGIGRPLHF
>TRBV4-2|TRBJ2-1|TRBD2|NA
TGTGCCAGCAGCCGCCCGGGAGCTAGCGGGGGGGTGGAGCAGTTCTTC
CASSRPGASGGVEQFF
>TRBV7-8|TRBJ2-3|TRBD2|NA
TGTGCCAGCAGCTTAGCGTGGGGAGGGGATCGGCGCACAGATACGCAGTATTTT
CASSLAWGGDRRTDTQYF
>TRBV5-1|TRBJ1-2|NA|NA
TGCGCCAGCAGCTCGACAGGTATTAACTATGGCTACACCTTC
CASSSTGINYGYTF
>TRBV11-2|TRBJ2-1|NA|NA
TGTGCCAGCAGCCCAACCGTTAGCTCCTACAATGAGCAGTTCTTC
CASSPTVSSYNEQFF
>TRBV7-2|TRBJ2-5|NA|NA
TGTGCCAGCAGTTCAAGAGCGACGGGTCCCTTCGGCGAGACCCAGTACTTC
CASSSRATGPFGETQYF
>TRBV5-6|TRBJ2-5|NA|NA
TGTGCCAGCAGCTTGGTGGGCAGGGAAGGAGAGACCCAGTACTTC
CASSLVGREGETQYF
>TRBV5-1|TRBJ2-5|TRBD2|once
TGCGCCAGCAGCTTGGAAGGACTAGCGGGGGGTGTGGAGACCCAGTACTTC
CASSLEGLAGGVETQYF
>TRBV7-9|TRBJ2-5|TRBD1|NA
TGTGCCAGCAGCCGGTTTATGGACAGGAGTGGATTGAAGCGAGAGACCCAGTACTTC
CASSRFMDRSGLKRETQYF
>TRBV19|TRBJ2-5|TRBD1|NA
TGTGCCAGTAGTATCGGACAGGGTTGGGAGACCCAGTACTTC
CASSIGQGWETQYF
>TRBV10-3|TRBJ2-1|NA|few
TGTGCTACAGGCACAGGGAGAGTTGGTGAGCAGTTCTTC
CATGTGRVGEQFF
>TRBV28|TRBJ2-6|NA|NA
TGTGCCAGCCGCACAGGGAGCTCTGGGGCCAACGTCCTGACTTTC
CASRTGSSGANVLTF
>TRBV4-3|TRBJ2-1|NA|NA
TGCGCCAGCAGCCAAGGGTCCGGGTCTGAGCAGTTCTTC
CASSQGSGSEQFF
>TRBV19|TRBJ1-5|TRBD1|NA
TGTGCCAGTAGGGGGACAGGGAATCAGCCCCAGCATTTT
CASRGTGNQPQHF
>TRBV30|TRBJ2-2|TRBD2|NA
TGTGCCTGGAGTCCCGGGAGGGCCCTCTCCGGGGAGCTGTTTTTT
CAWSPGRALSGELFF
>TRBV19|TRBJ1-1|NA|few
TGTGCCAGTAGTACTTGGACAGACATTTACACTGAAGCTTTCTTT
CASSTWTDIYTEAFF
>TRBV7-9|TRBJ1-1|TRBD1|NA
TGTGCCAGCAGCTTCCCCGGGACAGGGGGTAATGAAGCTTTCTTT
CASSFPGTGGNEAFF
>TRBV7-7|TRBJ1-3|NA|once
TGTGCTAGCAGCTTATCGAGCTCTGGAAACACCATATATTTT
CASSLSSSGNTIYF